What follows are 20 T cell receptor beta chains derived from one specimen sequenced in a study of T cell responses to AZD1222 COVID-19 vaccine. Sequencing was performed with immunoSEQ multiplex PCR; in TCRdb, only in-frame clones are kept and a portion is missing. The data contain over 150,000 clones, 75% to 95% of them singletons. Sequenced material: peripheral blood, taken on day 0 of AZD1222 vaccination. These receptors were obtained from an adult in good health.

The chain links TRBV19 to TRBJ1-1, with 8 bases identical to TRBD1. This CDR3 has 14 amino acids. V was clipped by 5 bases and J by 5 bases; unmatched bases: 7. Germline-derived CDR1 and CDR2 are LNHDA and SQIVND (reference sequence). In nucleotides, the CDR3 is TGTGCCAGTAGTTCCAACAGGGGGTTGACTGAAGCTTTCTTT. Residues: CASSSNRGLTEAFF.

V gene TRBV7-2 combines with J gene TRBJ1-1; no reliable D call. Trimming cost V 0 bases and J 0 bases, with 8 bases left between them. The germline V gene has CDR1 SGHTA and CDR2 FQGNSA. This CDR3 contains 15 residues. The CDR3 sequence: CASSLAAAMNTEAFF. The CDR3 nucleotides are TGTGCCAGCAGCTTAGCCGCAGCTATGAACACTGAAGCTTTCTTT.

In its sample, this clone was seen a few times. V gene TRBV5-4 combines with J gene TRBJ2-3; 7 bases align to TRBD2. Germline CDR1 is SGHNT and CDR2 is YYREEE (reference sequence). Unmatched junction bases numbered 5, after V lost 10 bases and J lost 0 bases. The CDR3 consists of 13 residues. CDR3 amino acids: CAFGRDSTDTQYF. CDR3 bases: TGTGCCTTTGGGAGGGACAGCACAGATACGCAGTATTTT.

This chain connects TRBV7-3 to TRBJ2-1; TRBD2 matches 7 bases. J lost 2 bases, V lost 5 bases, and 6 bases had no gene match. CDR3 length: 15 amino acids. The V gene's germline CDR1 is SGHTA and CDR2 FQGTGA. The CDR3 nucleotides read TGTGCCAGCAGCGATACGGGGACTACCTACAATGAGCAGTTCTTC. This encodes CASSDTGTTYNEQFF. Drawing the rest from reference TRBV7-3 and TRBJ2-1, the complete variable domain is GAGVSQTPSNKVTEKGKYVELRCDPISGHTALYWYRQSLGQGPEFLIYFQGTGAADDSGLPNDRFFAVRPEGSVSTLKIQRTERGDSAVYLCASSDTGTTYNEQFFGPGTRLTVL.

The rearrangement links TRBV19 to TRBJ2-2; 7 bases agree with TRBD1. Germline V gene lookup returns CDR1 LNHDA and CDR2 SQIVND (reference sequence). This CDR3 has 15 residues. Germline trimming cut 3 bases from V and 4 bases from J; bases unmatched to any gene: 5. CDR3 amino acids: CASSITGAATGELFF. CDR3 in DNA: TGTGCCAGTAGTATCACAGGGGCGGCCACCGGGGAGCTGTTTTTT.

V gene TRBV6-1 combines with J gene TRBJ2-3, with a weak D call TRBD2 (6 bases). The V end lost 4 bases, the J end lost 2 bases, and 19 bases lay between the germline ends. The CDR3 has 17 residues. Germline V gene sequence: CDR1 MNHNS, CDR2 SASEGT. The CDR3 DNA follows: TGTGCCAGCAGTGTATATGTTTGGCGGGGAGACACAGATACGCAGTATTTT. This codes for CASSVYVWRGDTDTQYF.

This sequence joins TRBV29-1 and TRBJ1-3; D not resolved. This CDR3 is 14 amino acids long. The germline V gene has CDR1 SQVTM and CDR2 ANQGSEA. Trimming pared 4 bases from V and 0 bases from J, leaving 10 bases between. The CDR3 here is CSVVDNNSGNTIYF. The CDR3 DNA reads as TGCAGCGTTGTAGACAACAACTCTGGAAACACCATATATTTT.

This clone was observed a few times. The chain has TRBV19 and TRBJ1-1, with D possibly being TRBD1 (6 bases). The CDR3 covers 16 residues. CDR1 and CDR2 (germline): LNHDA, SQIVND (reference sequence). Between the trimmed V and J ends, which lost 2 bases and 3 bases, there was a span of 16 bases. The CDR3 sequence: CASSIQGSYTYTEAFF. CDR3 DNA: TGTGCCAGTAGTATACAGGGGTCATATACTTACACTGAAGCTTTCTTT.

The CDR3 nucleotides are TGCGCCAGCAGCCAAGACCGCAGACACGTGAACACTGAAGCTTTCTTT. It translates to CASSQDRRHVNTEAFF. V is TRBV4-3 and J is TRBJ1-1; D unclear. This CDR3 region has 16 residues. V dropped 0 bases and J dropped 0 bases, with 11 bases sitting between them. The V gene's germline CDR1 is LGHNA and CDR2 YSLEER.

V and J are TRBV9 and TRBJ1-1; TRBD1 matches at 9 bases. The CDR3 runs to 15 residues. From germline, CDR1 is SGDLS and CDR2 YYNGEE. After removal of 1 base from V and 4 bases from J, the junction contained 5 bases not matched to a gene. This CDR3 reads CASSVTGQGSTEAFF. The CDR3 coding sequence is TGTGCCAGCAGCGTAACCGGACAGGGGAGCACTGAAGCTTTCTTT.

The J gene is TRBJ1-2, the V gene TRBV7-9, with 8 nucleotides matching TRBD1. The CDR3 is made up of 13 amino acids. Germline V gene sequence: CDR1 SEHNR, CDR2 FQNEAQ (reference sequence). The V segment lost 5 bases and the J segment 3 bases; nucleotides outside the gene matches: 2. DNA for the CDR3: TGTGCCAGCAGCCAGACAGGGGACTATGGCTACACCTTC. Protein: CASSQTGDYGYTF. Full variable domain (rest looked up from reference TRBV7-9 and TRBJ1-2): DTGVSQNPRHKITKRGQNVTFRCDPISEHNRLYWYRQTLGQGPEFLTYFQNEAQLEKSRLLSDRFSAERPKGSFSTLEIQRTEQGDSAMYLCASSQTGDYGYTFGSGTRLTVV.

The V and J genes are TRBV6-1 and TRBJ2-7; 9 nucleotides line up with TRBD1. The junction had 10 bases not matched to a gene; V was cut back by 4 bases and J by 3 bases. The CDR3 consists of 16 residues. CDR1 is MNHNS and CDR2 is SASEGT in the germline V gene. CDR3 DNA sequence: TGTGCCAGCAGTGCCTTCTTACCGGGACAGGGCTACGAGCAGTACTTC. Amino acids: CASSAFLPGQGYEQYF.

The rearrangement links TRBV7-9 to TRBJ2-3; 15 bases are shared with TRBD2. Germline CDR1 and CDR2: SEHNR and FQNEAQ (reference sequence). J gave up 5 bases and V 4 bases, and 10 bases lay outside the gene matches. The CDR3 consists of 18 residues. CDR3 sequence reads: CASSSTGTSGGYGDTQYF. In DNA, the CDR3 is TGTGCCAGCAGCTCCACAGGGACTAGCGGGGGGTATGGAGATACGCAGTATTTT. The whole variable domain, filled in from reference TRBV7-9 and TRBJ2-3, reads DTGVSQNPRHKITKRGQNVTFRCDPISEHNRLYWYRQTLGQGPEFLTYFQNEAQLEKSRLLSDRFSAERPKGSFSTLEIQRTEQGDSAMYLCASSSTGTSGGYGDTQYFGPGTRLTVL.

The rearrangement links TRBV6-2 or TRBV6-3 to TRBJ1-1; 7 bases align to TRBD1. There are 14 residues in the CDR3. J lost 0 bases, V lost 2 bases, and 0 bases had no gene match. The germline V gene encodes CDR1 MNHEY and CDR2 SVGEGT. The CDR3 DNA reads TGTGCCAGCAGTTACGGACAGGTGAACACTGAAGCTTTCTTT. It encodes CASSYGQVNTEAFF.

The chain links TRBV25-1 to TRBJ2-2; D remains ambiguous. The CDR3 is 14 amino acids. Per the germline V gene, CDR1 is MGHDK and CDR2 is SYGVNS. V gave up 2 bases and J gave up 6 bases, with 10 bases separating them. CDR3 region: CASSEGRVAGELFF. The CDR3 DNA reads as TGTGCCAGCAGTGAAGGAAGGGTGGCCGGGGAGCTGTTTTTT. Variable domain in full (rest from reference TRBV25-1 and TRBJ2-2): EADIYQTPRYLVIGTGKKITLECSQTMGHDKMYWYQQDPGMELHLIHYSYGVNSTEKGDLSSESTVSRIRTEHFPLTLESARPSHTSQYLCASSEGRVAGELFFGEGSRLTVL.

The chain joins TRBV2 to TRBJ2-7, with D uncertain. The ends were cut back, 0 bases at V and 3 bases at J, with 15 bases in the middle. The CDR3 covers 16 residues. CDR1 is SNHLY and CDR2 is FYNNEI in the germline V gene. The DNA for the CDR3 is TGTGCCAGCAGTGAAGCGTTAGGACGGAACCTCTACGAGCAGTACTTC. Translated, it gives CASSEALGRNLYEQYF.

The chain combines TRBV7-8 with TRBJ2-7, with TRBD1 matching over 7 bases. Germline CDR1 SGHVS, CDR2 FQNEAQ. This CDR3 is 14 amino acids long. J lost 2 bases, V lost 5 bases, and 6 bases had no gene match. CDR3 amino acids: CASSLYRGPYEQYF. In nucleotides, the CDR3 is TGTGCCAGCAGCCTCTACAGGGGCCCCTACGAGCAGTACTTC.

This chain links TRBV6-5 with TRBJ1-1, with TRBD1 as a possible D gene (5 bases). V dropped 2 bases and J dropped 4 bases, with 17 bases sitting between them. CDR3 size: 16 residues. CDR1 and CDR2 (germline): MNHEY, SVGAGI. CDR3 DNA sequence: TGTGCCAGCAGTTACCTATATCGGGGGGACGGCACTGAAGCTTTCTTT. It translates to CASSYLYRGDGTEAFF.

This sequence joins TRBV19 and TRBJ1-2; D is possibly TRBD1 (6 bases). V lost 3 bases, J lost 7 bases, and 12 bases lay in between. This CDR3 spans 13 amino acids. CDR1 and CDR2 (germline): LNHDA, SQIVND (reference sequence). The DNA for the CDR3 is TGTGCCAGTAGTATTCAGGGGAAAGGTGGCTACACCTTC. Protein: CASSIQGKGGYTF. The entire variable domain, with the rest obtained from reference TRBV19 and TRBJ1-2, is as follows: DGGITQSPKYLFRKEGQNVTLSCEQNLNHDAMYWYRQDPGQGLRLIYYSQIVNDFQKGDIAEGYSVSREKKESFPLTVTSAQKNPTAFYLCASSIQGKGGYTFGSGTRLTVV.

The chain recombines TRBV20-1 with TRBJ2-5; D call uncertain. Germline V gene sequence: CDR1 DFQATT, CDR2 SNEGSKA (reference sequence). With 3 bases removed from V and 6 bases from J, the gap between germline ends came to 8 bases. CDR3 length equals 11 residues. DNA for the CDR3: TGCAGTGCTAGCCTGGGTCAGACCCAGTACTTC. Its translation: CSASLGQTQYF.